This paragraph covers one TCR beta chain sequence. Its antigen is as yet unknown. The sample comes from a study of a mutant IDH1 vaccine in newly diagnosed glioma. Study-wide context: Each patient was administered eight vaccinations, scheduled in weeks 1, 3, 5, 7, 11, 15, 19 and 23. With temozolomide cycles, or 4-6 weeks after radiotherapy alone, vaccination was started. There were roughly 62% males and 37.5% females among treated patients, whose mean age was about 38 years.

Data came from immunoSEQ multiplex PCR; TCRdb stores just in-frame clones and leaves some out. The sample has approximately 41,000 clones, 75% to 95% seen once. Time point in this sample: week 23, last vaccination. A single vaccine dose contained 300 ug of mutant IDH1 20-mer peptide, and topical imiquimod was used with it. Trimming removed 0 bases at V and 1 base at J, with 12 bases between. The germline CDR1 and CDR2 sequences are SGHVS and FQNEAQ. The CDR3 totals 16 residues. The sample here was PBMCs, taken from a glioma patient whose treatment included an IDH1 peptide vaccine. The receptor comes from a man in his forties or fifties with glioma. The J gene is TRBJ1-1, the V gene TRBV7-8, with D unclear. The CDR3 sequence is CASSLAGLVANTEAFF. The CDR3 coding sequence is TGTGCCAGCAGCTTAGCAGGGCTCGTCGCGAACACTGAAGCTTTCTTT.